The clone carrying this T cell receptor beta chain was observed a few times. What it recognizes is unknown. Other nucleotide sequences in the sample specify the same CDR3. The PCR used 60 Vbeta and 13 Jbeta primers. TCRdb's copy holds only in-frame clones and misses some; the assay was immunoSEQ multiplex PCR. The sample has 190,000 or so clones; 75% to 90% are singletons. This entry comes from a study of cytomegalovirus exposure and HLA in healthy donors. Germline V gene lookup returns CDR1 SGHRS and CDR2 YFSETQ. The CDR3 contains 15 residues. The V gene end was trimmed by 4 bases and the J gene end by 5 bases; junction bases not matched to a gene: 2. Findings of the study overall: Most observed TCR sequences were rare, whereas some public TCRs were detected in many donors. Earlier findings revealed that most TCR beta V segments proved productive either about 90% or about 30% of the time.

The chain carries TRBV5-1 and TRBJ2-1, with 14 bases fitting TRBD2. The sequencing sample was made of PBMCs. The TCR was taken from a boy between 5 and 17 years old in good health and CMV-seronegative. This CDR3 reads CASSQGLAGDNEQFF. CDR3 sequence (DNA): TGCGCCAGCAGCCAGGGACTAGCGGGGGACAATGAGCAGTTCTTC.